The 18 T cell receptor beta chains presented below share a single source sample, sequenced in a study of T cells in Graves' hyperthyroidism and ophthalmopathy. TCR beta CDR3 region amplification was performed from RNA transcripts. TCR CDR3 underwent first-round RT-PCR with the HTBI primer set. Each CDR3 protein gets one entry after TCRdb re-called the multiplex PCR reads with MiXCR. The data show around 300,000 distinct CDR3 sequences, around 22% seen once. Sequences were obtained from blood. The receptor set was obtained from a man under 40 with Graves' ophthalmopathy.

This rearrangement joins TRBV15 to TRBJ1-5, with D possibly being TRBD1 (6 bases). Trimming took 4 bases from V and 2 from J, leaving 12 bases between them. CDR3 length: 15 amino acids. Looked up from germline, CDR1 is LNHNV and CDR2 is YYDKDF (reference sequence). CDR3 amino acids: CATSTPGQGNQPQHF. For the CDR3, the DNA is TGTGCCACCAGCACACCGGGACAAGGCAATCAGCCCCAGCATTTT.

This clonotype has at least ten counts. The J gene is TRBJ2-2, the V gene TRBV11-2; D gene ambiguous. Trimming left V 7 bases short and J 4 bases short, with 19 bases between. The CDR3 runs 16 residues. CDR1 and CDR2 (germline): SGHAT, FQNNGV. The CDR3 DNA is TGTGCCAGCACCCGCCCCGGGTACGGTAGCACCGGGGAGCTGTTTTTT. Its translation is CASTRPGYGSTGELFF.

Of note for this clonotype: A much larger clone differs from this one at a single base, so this may be a read error. Because it lacks the conserved phenylalanine or tryptophan at the end, this CDR3 is likely a read error. The CDR3 here is CASGSLRGRGYGYTL. The CDR3 bases are TGTGCCAGCGGATCCCTCAGGGGAAGAGGCTATGGCTACACCCTC. V is TRBV12-3 or TRBV12-4 and J is TRBJ1-2, with TRBD1 as a possible D gene (6 bases). The CDR3 runs 15 residues. V was cut by 8 bases and J by 4 bases, with 20 bases left in between.

V gene TRBV30 combines with J gene TRBJ2-6; D unresolved. The V gene's germline CDR1 is GTSNPN and CDR2 SVGIG (reference sequence). V lost 1 base, J lost 1 base, and 8 bases lay in between. CDR3 length: 15 amino acids. CDR3 loop: CAWSDYVSGANVLTF. CDR3 nucleotide sequence: TGTGCCTGGAGTGACTACGTATCTGGGGCCAACGTCCTGACTTTC.

This clonotype has only one observation. V is TRBV14 and J is TRBJ2-1; 10 positions match TRBD2. V gave up 4 bases and J gave up 2 bases; unmatched junction bases: 8. Germline CDR1 is SGHDN and CDR2 is FVKESK. CDR3 length: 17 amino acids. As DNA, the CDR3 is TGTGCCAGCAGCCCGCGATCTAGCGGGAGACCCTACAATGAGCAGTTCTTC. Its protein is CASSPRSSGRPYNEQFF.

Many counts were recorded for this clonotype. The chain has TRBV11-3 and TRBJ1-2; 7 bases are shared with TRBD1. The V segment lost 5 bases and the J segment 0 bases; nucleotides outside the gene matches: 3. The germline CDR1 and CDR2 sequences are SGHNT and YENEEA. The CDR3 runs to 14 residues. CDR3: CASSTGTANYGYTF. As DNA, the CDR3 is TGTGCCAGCAGCACAGGGACAGCTAACTATGGCTACACCTTC.

This clonotype was detected many times. V gene TRBV11-2 combines with J gene TRBJ2-5; 11 bases match TRBD2. This CDR3 spans 14 amino acids. V dropped 5 bases and J dropped 2; count of bases not matched to a gene: 1. Germline V CDR1 and CDR2: SGHAT, FQNNGV. The DNA for the CDR3 is TGTGCCAGCAGCCGACTAGCGGGACAAGAGACCCAGTACTTC. Translating it yields CASSRLAGQETQYF.

Many counts were recorded for this clonotype. This chain connects TRBV12-3 or TRBV12-4 to TRBJ2-3; the match to TRBD2 covers 8 bases. The CDR3 length is 16 residues. Trimming removed 5 bases from V and 3 bases from J; junction bases left unmatched: 10. CDR3 sequence reads: CASSPNWSGRTDTQYF. As DNA, the CDR3 is TGTGCCAGCAGTCCAAACTGGAGCGGGAGAACAGATACGCAGTATTTT.

This clonotype was seen many times. The chain has TRBV6-2 or TRBV6-3 and TRBJ2-1, with 7 bases that match TRBD1. This CDR3 is built from 18 residues. CDR1 and CDR2 from the germline V gene are MNHEY and SVGEGT. With V trimmed by 0 bases and J by 0 bases, 8 bases remained unmatched. In DNA form, the CDR3 reads TGTGCCAGCAGTTACTCGGAAGGGGGCAAGGGCTCCTACAATGAGCAGTTCTTC. This codes for CASSYSEGGKGSYNEQFF.

This rearrangement joins TRBV6-1 to TRBJ2-4; 8 bases fit TRBD1. The CDR3 contains 18 residues. V lost 7 bases and J lost 0; bases outside the gene matches: 14. Germline CDR1 and CDR2: MNHNS and SASEGT. The CDR3 bases are TGTGCCAGCACCCTAAGATCTACAGGGGGAAAAGCCAAAAACATTCAGTACTTC. Amino acids: CASTLRSTGGKAKNIQYF.

The J gene is TRBJ1-2, the V gene TRBV6-1; a weak D match, TRBD1 (6 bases). Per germline, CDR1 MNHNS and CDR2 SASEGT. There are 14 residues in the CDR3. Trimming removed 3 bases from V and 8 bases from J, with 16 bases in between. In nucleotides, the CDR3 is TGTGCCAGCAGTGATCGCAGGGGAGGAGGGGGCTACACCTTC. Translating it yields CASSDRRGGGGYTF.

This clonotype was recorded many times. The chain carries TRBV3-1 and TRBJ1-5, with TRBD1 as a possible D gene (6 bases). Germline V gene data show CDR1 as LGHDT and CDR2 as YNNKEL (reference sequence). The CDR3 is 15 residues long. The ends were cut back, 3 bases at V and 7 bases at J, with 16 bases in the middle. The CDR3 loop is CASSQEGGARQPQHF. CDR3 nucleotides: TGTGCCAGCAGCCAGGAGGGGGGGGCAAGGCAGCCCCAGCATTTT.

The chain's CDR3 is CASSQGQGADLNTEAFF. CDR3 sequence (DNA): TGTGCCAGCTCACAGGGACAGGGGGCAGATCTTAACACTGAAGCTTTCTTT. This chain links TRBV18 with TRBJ1-1, with 12 bases identical to TRBD1. J was trimmed by 2 bases and V by 4 bases; bases with no gene match: 8. The CDR3 covers 17 residues. Germline-derived CDR1 and CDR2 are KGHSH and LQKENI.

The gene calls are TRBV7-8 and TRBJ2-5; tentative D call: TRBD2 (6 bases). CDR3 size: 14 residues. Trimming removed 0 bases at V and 5 bases at J, with 10 bases between. Per germline, CDR1 SGHVS and CDR2 FQNEAQ. The CDR3 bases are TGTGCCAGCAGCTTAGCGGGAGGAGTGGAGACCCAGTACTTC. This sequence encodes CASSLAGGVETQYF.

The V call is TRBV29-1, the J call TRBJ2-2, with D unresolved. This CDR3 spans 12 amino acids. V lost 4 bases, J lost 5 bases, and 8 bases lay in between. Germline loops: CDR1 SQVTM, CDR2 ANQGSEA. The CDR3 nucleotides read TGCAGCGTTGGAATGAAAACCGGGGAGCTGTTTTTT. Its protein is CSVGMKTGELFF.

The J gene is TRBJ2-6, the V gene TRBV5-1; no definite D call. The CDR3 spans 15 residues. Germline V gene sequence: CDR1 SGHRS, CDR2 YFSETQ. V lost 2 bases and J 0 bases, leaving 6 bases between the germline ends. CDR3 DNA: TGCGCCAGCAGCTTTCAAGTCTCTGGGGCCAACGTCCTGACTTTC. Its translation: CASSFQVSGANVLTF.

This clonotype was counted at least ten times. In DNA form, the CDR3 reads TGTGCCAGCAGTTTCGGAGCGAACACTGAAGCTTTCTTT. Amino acid sequence: CASSFGANTEAFF. This chain joins TRBV12-3 or TRBV12-4 and TRBJ1-1; the D is unclear. Trimming removed 3 bases at V and 1 base at J, with 6 bases between. The CDR3 runs 13 residues.

This clonotype was recorded once. The chain couples TRBV7-9 to TRBJ2-6; D uncertain. The CDR3 has 13 residues. Germline CDR1 and CDR2: SEHNR and FQNEAQ (reference sequence). Trimming took off 5 bases at V and 12 bases at J, with 14 bases between the two ends. The CDR3 DNA sequence: TGTGCCAGCAGCCAGAGGCCTCCTGGCGTCCTGACTTTC. This sequence encodes CASSQRPPGVLTF. The full variable domain, rest sourced from reference TRBV7-9 and TRBJ2-6, is DTGVSQNPRHKITKRGQNVTFRCDPISEHNRLYWYRQTLGQGPEFLTYFQNEAQLEKSRLLSDRFSAERPKGSFSTLEIQRTEQGDSAMYLCASSQRPPGVLTFGAGSRLTVL.